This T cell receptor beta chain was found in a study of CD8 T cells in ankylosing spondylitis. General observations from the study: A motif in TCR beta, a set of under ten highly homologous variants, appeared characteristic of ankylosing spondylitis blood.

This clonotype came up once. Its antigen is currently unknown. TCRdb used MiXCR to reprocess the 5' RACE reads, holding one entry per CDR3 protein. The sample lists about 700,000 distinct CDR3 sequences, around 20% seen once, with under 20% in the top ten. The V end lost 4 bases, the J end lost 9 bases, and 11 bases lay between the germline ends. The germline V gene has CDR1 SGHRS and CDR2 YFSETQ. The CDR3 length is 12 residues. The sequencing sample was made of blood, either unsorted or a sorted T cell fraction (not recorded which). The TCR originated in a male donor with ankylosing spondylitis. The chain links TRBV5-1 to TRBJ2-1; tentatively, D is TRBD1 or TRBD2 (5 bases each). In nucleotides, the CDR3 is TGCGCCAGCAGCCTGCCGGGACCTGAGCAGTTCTTC. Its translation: CASSLPGPEQFF.